The text below deals with one T cell receptor beta chain. As yet, its antigen is unknown. The record originates from a study of T cell responses to AZD1222 COVID-19 vaccine. Study-wide results and limits: Donors were largely white British and mainly female; clonal diversity was possibly underestimated. Targets within unmutated variant regions were reportedly found for nearly half of spike-specific TCRs.

Germline V gene sequence: CDR1 KGHSH, CDR2 LQKENI. This CDR3 spans 15 amino acids. Trimming shortened V by 3 bases and J by 6 bases, and 18 bases separated the two germline ends. Clones were sequenced by immunoSEQ multiplex PCR, and TCRdb holds only the in-frame ones, with some missing. The sample contains some 89,000 clones, roughly 88% of which appear only once. Sequences were derived from peripheral blood, sampled on day 0 of MenACWY control vaccination. The TCR was taken from an adult in good health. The chain recombines TRBV18 with TRBJ2-7; D possibly corresponds to TRBD1 (6 bases). The CDR3 reads CASSPPSDSSGEQYF. The DNA for the CDR3 is TGTGCCAGCTCACCTCCTTCGGACAGCTCCGGCGAGCAGTACTTC.